This passage covers 31 T cell receptor beta chains from one sample sequenced in a study of cytomegalovirus exposure and HLA in healthy donors. TCRdb's copy holds only in-frame clones and misses some; the assay was immunoSEQ multiplex PCR. The sample holds around 140,000 clones, 89% seen once. The specimen was PBMCs. Receptors were obtained from a woman between 18 and 30 years old in good health and CMV-seronegative.

The chain uses TRBV5-1 and TRBJ1-2; 10 bases align to TRBD1. This CDR3 has 15 residues. The trim removed 4 bases at V and 8 bases at J, leaving 11 bases unmatched. Germline-derived CDR1 and CDR2 are SGHRS and YFSETQ. Written as DNA, the CDR3 is TGCGCCAGCAGCGTGGGACAGGGGTCGGGGAACGGCTACACCTTC. It yields the protein CASSVGQGSGNGYTF.

The sample holds one count of this clone. This chain links TRBV7-9 with TRBJ1-2; D perhaps matches TRBD1 (5 bases). This CDR3 has 15 amino acids. The germline gives CDR1 SEHNR, CDR2 FQNEAQ (reference sequence). Trimming shortened V by 7 bases and J by 3 bases, and 18 bases separated the two germline ends. The CDR3 sequence is CASILDSHKYYGYTF. DNA of the CDR3: TGTGCCAGCATATTAGACAGTCATAAGTACTATGGCTACACCTTC. The full variable domain, its missing parts supplied by reference TRBV7-9 and TRBJ1-2, is DTGVSQNPRHKITKRGQNVTFRCDPISEHNRLYWYRQTLGQGPEFLTYFQNEAQLEKSRLLSDRFSAERPKGSFSTLEIQRTEQGDSAMYLCASILDSHKYYGYTFGSGTRLTVV.

The CDR3 here is CASSQVPAGAYGYTF. In DNA form, the CDR3 reads TGCGCCAGCAGCCAGGTTCCAGCAGGGGCCTATGGCTACACCTTC. This chain links TRBV4-1 with TRBJ1-2; tentatively, D is TRBD1 (6 bases). Germline CDR1 and CDR2: MGHRA and YSYEKL. This CDR3 has 15 residues. Trimming removed 3 bases at V and 4 bases at J, with 15 bases between.

The chain links TRBV14 to TRBJ2-5, with TRBD2 as a possible D gene (5 bases). The germline CDR1 and CDR2 sequences are SGHDN and FVKESK. CDR3 length equals 15 residues. V shed 0 bases and J shed 5 bases, with 13 bases lying between them. The CDR3 DNA sequence: TGTGCCAGCAGCCAAGATGCTCGACTATCGGAGACCCAGTACTTC. It translates to CASSQDARLSETQYF.

V is TRBV7-2 and J is TRBJ1-3; D might be TRBD1 (5 bases). This CDR3 has 17 amino acids. Trimming took off 4 bases at V and 2 bases at J, with 18 bases between the two ends. The germline CDR1 and CDR2 sequences are SGHTA and FQGNSA. CDR3 nucleotides: TGTGCCAGCAGCTACTATCCCAGGGTCTTGGCTGGAAACACCATATATTTT. It specifies CASSYYPRVLAGNTIYF.

The chain carries TRBV6-5 and TRBJ1-6; 9 nucleotides agree with TRBD1. The CDR3 extends over 15 amino acids. The trim removed 10 bases at V and 7 bases at J, leaving 11 bases unmatched. Germline assignment: CDR1 MNHEY and CDR2 SVGAGI. In DNA form, the CDR3 reads TGTGCCACCACTCTCCAGACAGGGGGAAATTCACCCCTCCACTTT. This gives the protein CATTLQTGGNSPLHF.

The V gene is TRBV9, the J gene TRBJ2-1, with 11 bases matching TRBD2. After removal of 0 bases from V and 0 bases from J, the junction contained 5 bases not matched to a gene. Germline CDR1 SGDLS, CDR2 YYNGEE. The CDR3 spans 18 residues. The CDR3 coding sequence is TGTGCCAGCAGCGTAGTGGCTAGCGGGGGGTCCTCCTACAATGAGCAGTTCTTC. It yields the protein CASSVVASGGSSYNEQFF.

J is TRBJ1-6 and V is TRBV13, with D possibly TRBD1 on 5 matching bases. The CDR3 is 17 amino acids. Germline V gives CDR1 PRHDT, CDR2 FYEKMQ (reference sequence). The V and J ends lost 2 bases and 9 bases respectively, with 20 bases between them. In DNA, the CDR3 is TGTGCCAGCAGCTTATCCCCCGACAGCCTACTCGGTTCACCCCTCCACTTT. Residues: CASSLSPDSLLGSPLHF. The whole variable domain, filled in from reference TRBV13 and TRBJ1-6, reads AAGVIQSPRHLIKEKRETATLKCYPIPRHDTVYWYQQGPGQDPQFLISFYEKMQSDKGSIPDRFSAQQFSDYHSELNMSSLELGDSALYFCASSLSPDSLLGSPLHFGNGTRLTVT.

The chain employs TRBV29-1 and TRBJ1-1, with D possibly being TRBD1 (6 bases). Trimming shortened V by 0 bases and J by 11 bases, and 25 bases separated the two germline ends. The germline V gene has CDR1 SQVTM and CDR2 ANQGSEA. The CDR3 loop spans 16 amino acids. The CDR3 spells CSVEDRFGGGGLGAFF. DNA for the CDR3: TGCAGCGTTGAAGATCGGTTCGGGGGCGGGGGTTTAGGGGCTTTCTTT.

The genes are TRBV14 and TRBJ2-7, with D perhaps TRBD1 (6 bases). The germline V and J ends were trimmed by 4 bases and 2 bases, with 21 bases remaining between them. The CDR3 runs to 17 residues. Per germline, CDR1 SGHDN and CDR2 FVKESK. The DNA of the CDR3 is TGTGCCAGCAGCCCGCCGCTCACCGACAGGCCCCCCTACGAGCAGTACTTC. Translating it yields CASSPPLTDRPPYEQYF.

The gene calls are TRBV10-2 and TRBJ2-7; 7 nucleotides line up with TRBD2. V shed 0 bases and J 4 bases; nucleotides not matched to a gene: 6. The CDR3 extends over 15 amino acids. Germline V CDR1 and CDR2: WSHSY, SAAADI. The CDR3 nucleotides read TGCGCCAGCAGTGAGTCGAGCGGGGCAAGGTACGAGCAGTACTTC. It is translated as CASSESSGARYEQYF.

This chain uses TRBV6-1 with TRBJ2-5; 10 bases are a match to TRBD2. This CDR3 is 15 amino acids long. V was pared by 4 bases and J by 5 bases, with 7 bases of the junction left unmatched. CDR1 MNHNS and CDR2 SASEGT come from the germline V gene. The CDR3 sequence: CASSALAGEWETQYF. The CDR3 bases are TGTGCCAGCAGTGCCCTAGCGGGGGAGTGGGAGACCCAGTACTTC.

The chain has TRBV5-1 and TRBJ2-3, with 9 bases aligning to TRBD2. After removal of 4 bases from V and 6 bases from J, the junction contained 6 bases not matched to a gene. Germline-derived CDR1 and CDR2 are SGHRS and YFSETQ. The CDR3 extends over 14 amino acids. The CDR3 nucleotides are TGCGCCAGCAGCCTGCGGGGGGGCCTGGATACGCAGTATTTT. Residues: CASSLRGGLDTQYF.

This clone has only a few counts. The rearrangement uses TRBV27 and TRBJ2-2, with D possibly TRBD2 on 5 matching bases. This CDR3 comprises 15 residues. CDR1 is MNHEY, CDR2 SMNVEV, per germline (reference sequence). V lost 1 base to trimming and J lost 4 bases, with 10 bases between them. The CDR3 bases are TGTGCCAGCAGTTTATATCCTGGGAGCACCGGGGAGCTGTTTTTT. This encodes CASSLYPGSTGELFF.

This chain uses TRBV4-2 with TRBJ2-5, with 10 bases fitting TRBD2. This CDR3 is 16 amino acids long. Germline CDR1 reads LGHNA; CDR2 reads YNFKEQ. J lost 5 bases, V lost 0 bases, and 6 bases had no gene match. In DNA form, the CDR3 reads TGTGCCAGCAGCCAAGATCCCACTAGCGGGGTGGAGACCCAGTACTTC. Translation: CASSQDPTSGVETQYF.

A few counts support this clone. The CDR3, as DNA: TGTGCCAGCTCATCGACAGGGGAGTCCTACGAGCAGTACTTC. The encoded protein is CASSSTGESYEQYF. The V gene is TRBV18, the J gene TRBJ2-7; 8 bases are a match to TRBD1. The CDR3 is made up of 14 amino acids. J was trimmed by 1 base and V by 5 bases; bases with no gene match: 4. The germline gives CDR1 KGHSH, CDR2 LQKENI.

The sample holds one count of this clone. The chain combines TRBV4-1 with TRBJ1-5; D unclear. Germline V gene data show CDR1 as MGHRA and CDR2 as YSYEKL. Trimming removed 1 base at V and 3 bases at J, with 16 bases between. The CDR3 covers 17 residues. CDR3 sequence (DNA): TGCGCCAGCAGCCAAGCCTCCGGGGTGGGGATCAATCAGCCCCAGCATTTT. Amino acid sequence: CASSQASGVGINQPQHF.

This clone came up a few times. This CDR3 is CASSLGGSGVYEQYF. The CDR3 nucleotides read TGTGCCAGCAGCTTAGGCGGTAGCGGGGTGTACGAGCAGTACTTC. The chain couples TRBV7-2 to TRBJ2-7, with TRBD2 matching over 8 bases. Per germline, CDR1 SGHTA and CDR2 FQGNSA. V lost 1 base and J lost 4; bases outside the gene matches: 6. CDR3 size: 15 residues.

V usage is TRBV5-1 and J usage is TRBJ2-5; no clear D. Germline loops: CDR1 SGHRS, CDR2 YFSETQ. This CDR3 region has 14 residues. V lost 0 bases, J lost 2 bases, and 8 bases lay in between. The CDR3 here is CASSLVPEQETQYF. The CDR3 DNA reads TGCGCCAGCAGCTTGGTCCCTGAGCAAGAGACCCAGTACTTC.

The genes are TRBV6-1 and TRBJ1-1, with TRBD1 matching over 11 bases. The CDR3 sequence is 14 residues long. CDR1 and CDR2 from the germline V gene are MNHNS and SASEGT. Trimming cost V 6 bases and J 3 bases; bases outside gene matches: 3. CDR3 bases: TGTGCCAGCAGGAGGGACAGGGGGGACACTGAAGCTTTCTTT. Translating it yields CASRRDRGDTEAFF.

This sequence joins TRBV7-3 and TRBJ2-7; a possible D gene is TRBD2 (5 bases). The CDR3 contains 12 residues. V gave up 8 bases and J gave up 11 bases, with 19 bases separating them. The germline V gene has CDR1 SGHTA and CDR2 FQGTGA. CDR3 residues: CASGSTGDLEYF. The CDR3 coding sequence is TGTGCCAGCGGCTCGACCGGGGATTTGGAGTACTTC.

This chain joins TRBV20-1 and TRBJ2-4, with D perhaps matching TRBD2 (6 bases). Germline values: CDR1 DFQATT, CDR2 SNEGSKA (reference sequence). The CDR3 sequence is 11 residues long. The CDR3 nucleotides read TGCAGCGGGGGAGACAAAAACATTCAGTACTTC. Its protein is CSGGDKNIQYF.

This chain uses TRBV5-1 with TRBJ2-1, with 8 bases fitting TRBD1. This CDR3 is built from 16 residues. Trimming at V came to 7 bases and at J to 5 bases, leaving 14 bases not matched to a gene. In germline, CDR1 is SGHRS, CDR2 YFSETQ. The CDR3 protein is CASQPRQGQVNNEQFF. DNA of the CDR3: TGCGCCAGCCAACCCCGACAGGGACAGGTGAACAATGAGCAGTTCTTC.

Of note for this clone: Within the sample, other DNA sequences also encode this same CDR3. This chain links TRBV5-1 with TRBJ1-2, with D possibly matching TRBD1 (6 bases). There are 14 residues in the CDR3. Per the germline V gene, CDR1 is SGHRS and CDR2 is YFSETQ. The V and J ends lost 0 bases and 0 bases respectively, with 6 bases between them. CDR3 DNA: TGCGCCAGCAGCTTGGGGGGGCCTAACTATGGCTACACCTTC. It specifies CASSLGGPNYGYTF. Drawing the rest from reference TRBV5-1 and TRBJ1-2, the complete variable domain is KAGVTQTPRYLIKTRGQQVTLSCSPISGHRSVSWYQQTPGQGLQFLFEYFSETQRNKGNFPGRFSGRQFSNSRSEMNVSTLELGDSALYLCASSLGGPNYGYTFGSGTRLTVV.

The V gene is TRBV6-1, the J gene TRBJ1-4, with 8 bases fitting TRBD1. The CDR3 consists of 13 residues. Germline V lookup: CDR1 MNHNS, CDR2 SASEGT. J gave up 6 bases and V 8 bases, and 5 bases lay outside the gene matches. The CDR3 spells CASLQGADEKLFF. CDR3 coding DNA: TGTGCCAGCCTGCAGGGGGCAGATGAAAAACTGTTTTTT.

The chain has TRBV5-5 and TRBJ1-5; 7 bases line up with TRBD1. The CDR3 is 16 residues long. The V and J ends lost 0 bases and 7 bases, in that order; junction bases with no gene match: 10. Germline-derived CDR1 and CDR2 are SGHKS and YYEKEE (reference sequence). Here the CDR3 reads CASSLDPTGKGQPQHF. The CDR3 region has the DNA TGTGCCAGCAGCTTGGACCCGACAGGGAAGGGGCAGCCCCAGCATTTT.

The chain carries TRBV7-9 and TRBJ2-1; TRBD2 agrees at 14 bases. The CDR3 covers 19 residues. With V trimmed by 4 bases and J by 0 bases, 8 bases remained unmatched. Germline lookup yields CDR1 SEHNR and CDR2 FQNEAQ (reference sequence). The chain's CDR3 is CASSSRTSGGTRSYNEQFF. CDR3 in DNA: TGTGCCAGCAGCTCCCGGACTAGCGGGGGGACCCGCTCCTACAATGAGCAGTTCTTC.

The chain has TRBV2 and TRBJ1-6; D uncertain. Trimming stripped 4 bases from V and 10 bases from J, with 14 bases between. CDR3 length: 14 amino acids. Germline CDR1 reads SNHLY; CDR2 reads FYNNEI. CDR3 sequence reads: CASSAAGSGSPLHF. CDR3 coding DNA: TGTGCCAGCAGTGCGGCAGGCTCAGGCTCACCCCTCCACTTT.

This sequence joins TRBV7-3 and TRBJ2-1; tentatively, D is TRBD1 (5 bases). V was cut by 1 base and J by 10 bases, with 11 bases left in between. From germline, CDR1 is SGHTA and CDR2 FQGTGA. CDR3 length: 13 amino acids. The CDR3 coding sequence is TGTGCCAGCAGCTTAAACCCCACAGGAGAGCAGTTCTTC. Its translation is CASSLNPTGEQFF.

The CDR3, as DNA: TGCGCCAGCAGCTTAACCCTAACTAACGAGCAGTACTTC. Translation: CASSLTLTNEQYF. The chain carries TRBV5-1 and TRBJ2-7; D is undetermined. The CDR3 is 13 residues long. V was pared by 2 bases and J by 5 bases, with 11 bases between. In germline, CDR1 is SGHRS, CDR2 YFSETQ.

CDR3 sequence reads: CASSERGGGYNEQFF. CDR3 sequence (DNA): TGTGCCAGCAGCGAGCGAGGGGGCGGTTACAATGAGCAGTTCTTC. The chain carries TRBV9 and TRBJ2-1; 7 bases align to TRBD1. J gave up 4 bases and V 3 bases, and 7 bases lay outside the gene matches. The germline V gene encodes CDR1 SGDLS and CDR2 YYNGEE. There are 15 residues in the CDR3.